This T cell receptor beta chain was sequenced during a study of blood T cells in healthy people across ages (dated by TCRdb to about 2015). Notes on the research overall: In model experiments, template switching captured about one uniquely barcoded TCR beta cDNA molecule for every two T cells. The donors were divided into four age groups: young (average approximately 17 years), middle-aged (approximately 41), aged (approximately 64) and long-lived (82). The study analyzed two additional independent replicas of 1 million unique cDNA reads from the same blood draw for two donors, one aged 18 to 30 and one aged 80 or older. Age-related changes in TCR beta repertoire diversity were measured in the study by deep sequencing normalized with unique cDNA molecular identifiers. Donors of different ages were randomly distributed across sequencing lanes to avoid experimental bias.

Notes on this clonotype: Its antigen specificity is not known. A much larger clone lies one base from this, so it may be a read error.

Results the study describes overall, beyond this receptor: Because profiling used bulk unsorted PBMCs, naive and antigen-experienced compartments could not be compared conclusively. There was a strong correlation between observed TCR beta diversity and the percentage of naive T cells measured by flow cytometry. Because donor CMV infection status was unknown, age-related changes in expanded clonotypes were potentially confounded. Total diversity estimates from one million sequenced T cells were considered lower bounds and underestimates. Observed TCR beta diversity per million T cells fell roughly linearly with age, and a significant reduction was already apparent by age about 36. Compared with the aged group, the long-lived group had more naive CD4+ T cells, fewer expanded clones and increased TCR diversity, suggesting age selection.

Library preparation was by 5' RACE. The sample was run on an Illumina HiSeq 2500. A second PCR of about 6 to 12 cycles was run with a J-beta primer mix and a sample-barcoded 5' primer. Each TCR beta cDNA molecule received a unique molecular identifier from a template-switch 5' adaptor carrying 12 random nucleotides. At least 3 million CDR3-containing paired-end reads were obtained from each sample. The Mint cDNA synthesis kit, primed by a TRBC-specific oligonucleotide, was used to synthesize first-strand cDNA from all RNA. Following uracil-DNA glycosylase treatment, all cDNA underwent a first 18-cycle PCR with the universal primers M1SS and BC2_uni_R. The authors processed their data as follows. Each sample was normalized by randomly selecting 1 million high-quality reads, each carrying a distinct molecular identifier. Instead of being binned into consensus sequences, reads that shared molecular identifiers were thrown out. MiTCR, set to a Q25 quality threshold and the strictest error-elimination algorithm, was used for CDR3 identification, clonotype clustering and error correction. A nonparametric unseen species model with Euler transformation was used to estimate a lower bound on total TCR beta diversity. The public sequencing data were trimmed at Q25 with fastp and processed into clonotypes with MiXCR by TCRdb, which kept only in-frame beta chains. Rows are combined by CDR3 protein, so each entry shows the most common genes and DNA. TCRdb, not the authors, supplied the V and J calls. The sample has some 900,000 distinct CDR3 sequences on record, roughly 50% of them singletons. The top ten constitute around 15% of the sample.

Donors were 40 or so systemically healthy Caucasian individuals from Russia aged roughly 6 to 100 years. Each donor gave ten milliliters of peripheral blood, collected into EDTA-treated Vacutainer tubes. Ficoll-Paque density-gradient centrifugation was used to isolate PBMCs, with at least 6.5 million per sample. Total RNA, at least 5.5 micrograms per sample, was extracted from PBMCs with Trizol reagent. The percentages of naive CD45RAhigh/CD27high T cells were determined by flow cytometry on a PBMC aliquot from every donor. Based on the germline V gene, the CDR1 and CDR2 sequences are MNHEY and SVGAGI. Including the terminal cysteine and phenylalanine, the CDR3 comprises 15 residues. Just the 45-base CDR3 DNA is kept, in frame starting at base 1. A distance of 16 bases separates the germline ends of V and J, which lose 0 bases and 7 bases respectively.

Material: blood. The rearrangement joined TRBV6-5 to TRBJ2-7; the D segment cannot be called with confidence. This clonotype was obtained from a man aged 30 to 39 in good health. The CDR3 region reads CASSYSRPRVNEQYF. The nucleotide sequence is TGTGCCAGCAGTTACTCCCGCCCCCGGGTCAATGAGCAGTACTTC.